The subject of this entry is one T cell receptor beta chain. What it recognizes is unknown. J gave up 10 bases and V 2 bases, and 9 bases lay outside the gene matches. Germline V lookup: CDR1 SGHAT, CDR2 FQNNGV. The CDR3 spans 14 residues. This record comes from a study of T cell responses to AZD1222 COVID-19 vaccine. Study-wide results and limits: The study identified only six AZD1222 recipients as seropositive at baseline. White British donors predominated, females outnumbered males, and clonal diversity was possibly underestimated.

The data were produced by immunoSEQ multiplex PCR, yet TCRdb's version contains in-frame clones alone and is incomplete. The sample includes 170,000 or so clones, 90% to 95% of them seen just once. This clonotype was sampled from an adult who received the MenACWY meningococcal vaccine as a control. The chain uses TRBV11-2 and TRBJ1-2, with 8 bases matching TRBD1. The specimen was peripheral blood, collected 28 days after the second dose of the MenACWY control vaccine. Written as DNA, the CDR3 is TGTGCCAGCAGCTTAAAGGGACAGGCCGCGGCCTACACCTTC. It yields the protein CASSLKGQAAAYTF.